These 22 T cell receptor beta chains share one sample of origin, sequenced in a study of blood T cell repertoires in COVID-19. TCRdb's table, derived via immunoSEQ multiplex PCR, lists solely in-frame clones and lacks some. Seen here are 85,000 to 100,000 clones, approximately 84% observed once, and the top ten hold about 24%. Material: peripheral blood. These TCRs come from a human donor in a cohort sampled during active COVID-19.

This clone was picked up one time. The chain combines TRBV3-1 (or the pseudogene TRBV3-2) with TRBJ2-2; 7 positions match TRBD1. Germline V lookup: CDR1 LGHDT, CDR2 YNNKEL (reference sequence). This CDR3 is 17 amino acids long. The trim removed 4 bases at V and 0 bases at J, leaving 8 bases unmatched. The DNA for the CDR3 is TGTGCCAGCAGCCCCTCGGCTGGGACAGCGAACACCGGGGAGCTGTTTTTT. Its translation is CASSPSAGTANTGELFF.

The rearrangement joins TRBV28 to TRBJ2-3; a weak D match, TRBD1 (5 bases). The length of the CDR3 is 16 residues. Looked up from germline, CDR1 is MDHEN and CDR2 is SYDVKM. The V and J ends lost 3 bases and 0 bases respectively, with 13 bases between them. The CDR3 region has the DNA TGTGCCAGCAGTTTGGCAGGGCCACCTAGCACAGATACGCAGTATTTT. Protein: CASSLAGPPSTDTQYF.

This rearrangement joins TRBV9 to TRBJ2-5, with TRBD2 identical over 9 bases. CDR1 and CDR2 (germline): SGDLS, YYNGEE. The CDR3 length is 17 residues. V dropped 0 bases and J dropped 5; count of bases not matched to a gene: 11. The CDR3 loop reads CASSVGVAGGLVETQYF. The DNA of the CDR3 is TGTGCCAGCAGCGTAGGGGTTGCGGGGGGGCTAGTGGAGACCCAGTACTTC.

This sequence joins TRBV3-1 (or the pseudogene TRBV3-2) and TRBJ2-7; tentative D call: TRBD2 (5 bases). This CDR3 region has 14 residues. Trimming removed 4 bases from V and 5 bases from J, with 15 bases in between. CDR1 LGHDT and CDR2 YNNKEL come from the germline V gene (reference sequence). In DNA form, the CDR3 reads TGTGCCAGCAGCCTCGGGGTAGCGATCAACGAGCAGTACTTC. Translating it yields CASSLGVAINEQYF.

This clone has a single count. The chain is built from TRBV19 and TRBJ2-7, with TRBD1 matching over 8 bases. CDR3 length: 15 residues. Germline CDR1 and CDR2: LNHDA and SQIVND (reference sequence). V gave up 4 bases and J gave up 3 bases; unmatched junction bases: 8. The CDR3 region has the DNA TGTGCCAGTAGTACCCAGGACAGGGCCTTCTACGAGCAGTACTTC. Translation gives CASSTQDRAFYEQYF.

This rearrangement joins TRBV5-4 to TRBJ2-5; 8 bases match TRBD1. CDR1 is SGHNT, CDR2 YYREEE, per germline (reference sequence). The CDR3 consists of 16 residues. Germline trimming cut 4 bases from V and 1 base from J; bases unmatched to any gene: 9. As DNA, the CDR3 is TGTGCCAGCAGCACCTCCGCGGACAGGGCCCAAGAGACCCAGTACTTC. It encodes CASSTSADRAQETQYF.

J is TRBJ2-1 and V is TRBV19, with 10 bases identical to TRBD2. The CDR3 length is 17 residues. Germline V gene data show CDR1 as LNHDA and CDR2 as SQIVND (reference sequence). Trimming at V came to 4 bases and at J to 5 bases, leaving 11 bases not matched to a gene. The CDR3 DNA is TGTGCCAGTAGTAAGAGTTCAGCGGGAGGGGGGAACAATGAGCAGTTCTTC. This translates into CASSKSSAGGGNNEQFF.

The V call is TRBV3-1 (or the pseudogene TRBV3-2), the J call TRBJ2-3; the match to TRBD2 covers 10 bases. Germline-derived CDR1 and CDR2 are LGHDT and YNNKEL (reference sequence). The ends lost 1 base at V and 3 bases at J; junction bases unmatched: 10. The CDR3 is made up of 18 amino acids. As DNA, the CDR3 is TGTGCCAGCAGCCAAGCGTTCCAAGTAGCGGGAGGAACAGATACGCAGTATTTT. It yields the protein CASSQAFQVAGGTDTQYF.

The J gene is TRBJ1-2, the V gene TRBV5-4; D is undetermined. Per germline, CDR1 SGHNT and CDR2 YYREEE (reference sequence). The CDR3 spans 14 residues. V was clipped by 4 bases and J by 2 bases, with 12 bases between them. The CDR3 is CASSVEAGNYGYTF. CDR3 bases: TGTGCCAGCAGCGTGGAGGCCGGGAACTATGGCTACACCTTC.

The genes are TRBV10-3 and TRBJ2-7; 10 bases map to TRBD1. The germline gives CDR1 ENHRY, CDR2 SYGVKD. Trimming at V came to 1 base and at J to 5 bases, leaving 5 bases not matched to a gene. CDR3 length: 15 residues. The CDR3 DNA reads TGTGCCATCAGTGAGTACGGGACAGGGGATCACGAGCAGTACTTC. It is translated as CAISEYGTGDHEQYF.

Here the CDR3 DNA reads TGCGCCAGCAGTCTGGGCCAGGGGGCCCCTGGCTACACCTTC. Its translation: CASSLGQGAPGYTF. The chain employs TRBV5-1 and TRBJ1-2; TRBD1 matches at 8 bases. Germline values: CDR1 SGHRS, CDR2 YFSETQ. CDR3 length equals 14 residues. V trimming: 5 bases; J trimming: 7 bases; junction bases outside the gene matches: 10.

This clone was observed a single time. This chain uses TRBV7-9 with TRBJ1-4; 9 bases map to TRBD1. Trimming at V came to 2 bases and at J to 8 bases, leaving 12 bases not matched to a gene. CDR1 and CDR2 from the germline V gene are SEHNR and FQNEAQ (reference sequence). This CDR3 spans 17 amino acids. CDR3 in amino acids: CASSLLDGQGRREKLFF. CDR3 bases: TGTGCCAGCAGCTTACTAGACGGACAGGGGAGGAGGGAAAAACTGTTTTTT. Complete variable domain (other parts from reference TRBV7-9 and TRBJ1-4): DTGVSQNPRHKITKRGQNVTFRCDPISEHNRLYWYRQTLGQGPEFLTYFQNEAQLEKSRLLSDRFSAERPKGSFSTLEIQRTEQGDSAMYLCASSLLDGQGRREKLFFGSGTQLSVL.

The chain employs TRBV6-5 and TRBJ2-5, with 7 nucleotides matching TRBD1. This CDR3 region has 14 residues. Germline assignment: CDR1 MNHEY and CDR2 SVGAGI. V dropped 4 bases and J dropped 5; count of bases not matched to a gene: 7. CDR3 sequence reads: CASSLNRGGETQYF. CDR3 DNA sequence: TGTGCCAGCAGTTTAAACAGGGGCGGGGAGACCCAGTACTTC.

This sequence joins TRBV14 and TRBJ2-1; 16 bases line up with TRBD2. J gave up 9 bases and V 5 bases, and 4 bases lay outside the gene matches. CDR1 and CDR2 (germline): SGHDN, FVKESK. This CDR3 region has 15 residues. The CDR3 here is CASSLGLAGGLEQFF. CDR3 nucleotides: TGTGCCAGCAGCTTGGGACTAGCGGGAGGGCTTGAGCAGTTCTTC.

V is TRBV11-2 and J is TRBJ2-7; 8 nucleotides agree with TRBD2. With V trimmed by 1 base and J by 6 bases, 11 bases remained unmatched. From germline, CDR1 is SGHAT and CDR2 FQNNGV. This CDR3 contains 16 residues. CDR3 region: CASSLGGVAGKGEQYF. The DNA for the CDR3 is TGTGCCAGCAGCTTAGGTGGAGTAGCGGGAAAGGGCGAGCAGTACTTC.

CDR3 sequence: CASSIDLGVWTGELFF. CDR3 sequence (DNA): TGTGCCAGTAGTATAGATCTCGGGGTTTGGACCGGGGAGCTGTTTTTT. The genes are TRBV19 and TRBJ2-2; D might be TRBD2 (5 bases). The CDR3 is 16 amino acids. Trimming stripped 0 bases from V and 5 bases from J, with 13 bases between. Germline V gene data show CDR1 as LNHDA and CDR2 as SQIVND (reference sequence). Looking up the rest from reference TRBV19 and TRBJ2-2 gives the full variable domain: DGGITQSPKYLFRKEGQNVTLSCEQNLNHDAMYWYRQDPGQGLRLIYYSQIVNDFQKGDIAEGYSVSREKKESFPLTVTSAQKNPTAFYLCASSIDLGVWTGELFFGEGSRLTVL.

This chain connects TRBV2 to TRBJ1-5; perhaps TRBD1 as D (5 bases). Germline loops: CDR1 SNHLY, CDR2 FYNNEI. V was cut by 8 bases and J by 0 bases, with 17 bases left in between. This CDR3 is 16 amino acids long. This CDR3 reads CASLKDRGGSNQPQHF. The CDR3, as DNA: TGTGCCAGCTTGAAGGATCGGGGGGGTAGCAATCAGCCCCAGCATTTT.

CDR3: CASSLAGQGKPYEQYF. In nucleotides, the CDR3 is TGTGCCAGCAGCTTAGCGGGACAGGGCAAGCCCTACGAGCAGTACTTC. The gene calls are TRBV7-9 and TRBJ2-7; 9 bases fit TRBD1. CDR3 size: 16 residues. V gave up 0 bases and J gave up 2 bases; unmatched junction bases: 5. CDR1 is SEHNR and CDR2 is FQNEAQ in the germline V gene (reference sequence).

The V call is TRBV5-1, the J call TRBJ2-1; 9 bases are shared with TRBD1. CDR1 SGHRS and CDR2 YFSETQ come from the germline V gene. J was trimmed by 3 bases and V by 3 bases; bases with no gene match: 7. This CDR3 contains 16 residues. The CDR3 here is CASSSQGQGVYNEQFF. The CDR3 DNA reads TGCGCCAGCAGCTCGCAGGGACAGGGCGTCTACAATGAGCAGTTCTTC.

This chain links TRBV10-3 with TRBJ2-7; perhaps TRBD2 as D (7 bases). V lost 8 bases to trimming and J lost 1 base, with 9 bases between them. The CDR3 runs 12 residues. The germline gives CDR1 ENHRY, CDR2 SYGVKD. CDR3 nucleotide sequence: TGTGCCATCGGGAGGGGGTCCTACGAGCAGTACTTC. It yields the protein CAIGRGSYEQYF.

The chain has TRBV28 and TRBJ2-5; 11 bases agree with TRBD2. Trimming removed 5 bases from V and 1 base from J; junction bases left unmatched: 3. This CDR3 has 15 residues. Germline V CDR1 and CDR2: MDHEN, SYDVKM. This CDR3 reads CASSSGLAGQETQYF. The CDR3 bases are TGTGCCAGCAGTAGTGGACTAGCGGGCCAAGAGACCCAGTACTTC.

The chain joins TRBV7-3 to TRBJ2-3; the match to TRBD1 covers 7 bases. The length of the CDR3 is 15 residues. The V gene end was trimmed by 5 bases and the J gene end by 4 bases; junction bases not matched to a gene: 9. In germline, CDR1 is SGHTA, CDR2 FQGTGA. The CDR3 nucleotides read TGTGCCAGCAGCCTGACAGGGAACCGCGCAGATACGCAGTATTTT. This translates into CASSLTGNRADTQYF.